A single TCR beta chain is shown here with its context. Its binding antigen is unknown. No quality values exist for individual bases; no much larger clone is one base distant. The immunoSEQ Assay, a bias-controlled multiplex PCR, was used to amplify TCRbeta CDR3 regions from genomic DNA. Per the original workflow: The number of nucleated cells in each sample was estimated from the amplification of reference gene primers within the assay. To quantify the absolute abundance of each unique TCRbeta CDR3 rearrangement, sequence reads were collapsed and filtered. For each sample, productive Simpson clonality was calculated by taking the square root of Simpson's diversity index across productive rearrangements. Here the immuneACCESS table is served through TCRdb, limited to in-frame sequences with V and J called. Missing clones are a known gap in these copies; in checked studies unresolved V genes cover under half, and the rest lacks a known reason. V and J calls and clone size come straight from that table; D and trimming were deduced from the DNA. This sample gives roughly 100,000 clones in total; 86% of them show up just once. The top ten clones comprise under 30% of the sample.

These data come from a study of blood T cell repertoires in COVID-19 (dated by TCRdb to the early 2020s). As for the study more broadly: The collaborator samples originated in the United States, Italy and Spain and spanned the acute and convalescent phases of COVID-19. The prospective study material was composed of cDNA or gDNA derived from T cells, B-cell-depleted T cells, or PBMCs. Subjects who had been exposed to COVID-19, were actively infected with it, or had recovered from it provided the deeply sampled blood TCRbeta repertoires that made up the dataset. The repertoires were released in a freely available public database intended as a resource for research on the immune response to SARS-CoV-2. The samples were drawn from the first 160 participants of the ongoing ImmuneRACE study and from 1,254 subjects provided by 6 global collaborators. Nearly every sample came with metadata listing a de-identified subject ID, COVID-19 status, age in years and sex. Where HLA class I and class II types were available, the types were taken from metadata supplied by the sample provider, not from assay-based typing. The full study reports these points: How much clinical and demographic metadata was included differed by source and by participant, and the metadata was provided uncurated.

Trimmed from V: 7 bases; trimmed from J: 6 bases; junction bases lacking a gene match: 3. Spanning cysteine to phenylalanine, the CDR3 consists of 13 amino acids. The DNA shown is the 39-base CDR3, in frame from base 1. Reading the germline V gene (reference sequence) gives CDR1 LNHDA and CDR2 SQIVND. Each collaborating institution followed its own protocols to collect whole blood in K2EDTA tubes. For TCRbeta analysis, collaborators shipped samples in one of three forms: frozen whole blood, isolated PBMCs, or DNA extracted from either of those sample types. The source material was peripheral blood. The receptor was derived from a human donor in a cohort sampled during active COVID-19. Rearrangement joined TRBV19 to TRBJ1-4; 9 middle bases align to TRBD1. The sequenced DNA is TGTGCCAGTAAGGGACAGGGAGATGAAAAACTGTTTTTT. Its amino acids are CASKGQGDEKLFF. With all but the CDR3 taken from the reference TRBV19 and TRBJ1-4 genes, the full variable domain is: DGGITQSPKYLFRKEGQNVTLSCEQNLNHDAMYWYRQDPGQGLRLIYYSQIVNDFQKGDIAEGYSVSREKKESFPLTVTSAQKNPTAFYLCASKGQGDEKLFFGSGTQLSVL.